The T cell receptor (beta chain) under discussion was sequenced for a study of shared clonotypes between healthy human individuals. Study-wide context: Three plates each covered CD4 naive and memory; CD8 naive two, CD8 memory one.

Only in-frame clones appear in the TCRdb table, and some are missing; sequencing was by immunoSEQ multiplex PCR. This table holds about 2 million clones, around 95% found once. Concerning this clone itself: Its antigen is still unknown.

Overall study results and limits: Non-shared clonotypes were found to have lower generation probabilities than the clonotypes that were shared by all four of the sorted-subset donors.

This CDR3 region has 14 residues. Germline V gene data show CDR1 as KGHSH and CDR2 as LQKENI. Between the trimmed V and J ends, which lost 1 base and 8 bases, there was a span of 12 bases. This receptor was obtained from a man between 18 and 29 years old in good health. V and J are TRBV18 and TRBJ2-4, with no clear D. Specimen: naive CD4+ T cells sorted from blood. Specified subset: CD45RA+ positively selected. The CDR3 DNA reads as TGTGCCAGCTCACCACGGGGTGGAGAGGACATTCAGTACTTC. Translated: CASSPRGGEDIQYF. Looking up the rest from reference TRBV18 and TRBJ2-4 gives the full variable domain: NAGVMQNPRHLVRRRGQEARLRCSPMKGHSHVYWYRQLPEEGLKFMVYLQKENIIDESGMPKERFSAEFPKEGPSILRIQQVVRGDSAAYFCASSPRGGEDIQYFGAGTRLSVL.